The 10 T cell receptor beta chains given below trace back to one sample, sequenced in a study of shared clonotypes between healthy human individuals. Assay: immunoSEQ multiplex PCR; the TCRdb copy retains only in-frame clones and omits some. The table includes 900,000 to 1,200,000 clones, more than 75% detected once. Sequencing was performed on memory CD4+ T cells from PBMCs. Subset given: CD45RA-negative fraction. The receptors originated from a man younger than 35 in good health. Some clones in this sample may be carry-over from other donors' samples.

This clone was counted a few times. One junction end disagrees with the germline gene, perhaps due to a read error. The V gene is TRBV27, the J gene TRBJ2-7; 9 bases line up with TRBD1. CDR1 MNHEY and CDR2 SMNVEV come from the germline V gene (reference sequence). CDR3 size: 14 residues. CDR3 coding DNA: TGTGCCAGCAGTCGTGACAGGGGGTCCTACGAGCAGTGCTTC. Translating it yields CASSRDRGSYEQCF.

V gene TRBV5-6 combines with J gene TRBJ1-2; D gene unclear. Deletions cut 4 bases from V and 0 bases from J, with 13 bases between. Germline lookup yields CDR1 SGHDT and CDR2 YYEEEE. This CDR3 is built from 15 residues. Written as DNA, the CDR3 is TGTGCCAGCAGCCCTCGGTGGAGCGCTAACTATGGCTACACCTTC. It encodes CASSPRWSANYGYTF.

This chain connects TRBV5-1 to TRBJ2-2; D unclear. CDR1 is SGHRS and CDR2 is YFSETQ in the germline V gene. The CDR3 length is 17 residues. The V end was cut by 1 base, the J end by 1 base, with 14 bases between. CDR3 nucleotide sequence: TGCGCCAGCAGCTTGTCGCCGGCAGAACAGAACACCGGGGAGCTGTTTTTT. It is translated as CASSLSPAEQNTGELFF.

As to this clone: Other DNA sequences in this sample translate to the same CDR3. The J gene is TRBJ1-3, the V gene TRBV5-1, with a weak D call TRBD1 (5 bases). Germline assignment: CDR1 SGHRS and CDR2 YFSETQ. CDR3 size: 14 residues. With 4 bases removed from V and 2 bases from J, the gap between germline ends came to 10 bases. The CDR3 here is CASSPQGAGNTIYF. The CDR3 nucleotides are TGCGCCAGCAGCCCGCAGGGAGCTGGAAACACCATATATTTT.

Comment on this clone: This specimen includes other DNA sequences encoding the same CDR3. The rearrangement uses TRBV6-6 and TRBJ2-7; maybe TRBD2 (6 bases). The V and J ends lost 7 bases and 3 bases respectively, with 19 bases between them. CDR3 length: 15 amino acids. Germline V gene sequence: CDR1 MNHNY, CDR2 SVGAGI (reference sequence). CDR3 sequence: CASTYGGTRVYEQYF. Here the CDR3 DNA reads TGTGCCAGCACCTATGGCGGGACCAGAGTCTACGAGCAGTACTTC.

V gene TRBV2 combines with J gene TRBJ1-2, with 8 bases fitting TRBD1. The ends lost 11 bases at V and 4 bases at J; junction bases unmatched: 9. CDR3 length: 13 amino acids. Germline loops: CDR1 SNHLY, CDR2 FYNNEI. This CDR3 is CAGSDRGPYGYTF. The CDR3, as DNA: TGTGCCGGATCCGACAGGGGCCCCTATGGCTACACCTTC.

This rearrangement joins TRBV15 to TRBJ1-5, with D hard to call. V lost 1 base and J lost 6, with 19 bases in between. CDR1 and CDR2 from the germline V gene are LNHNV and YYDKDF (reference sequence). CDR3 size: 17 residues. This CDR3 is CATSRALSGWGSQPQHF. CDR3 DNA: TGTGCCACCAGCAGAGCCCTATCGGGTTGGGGTTCTCAGCCCCAGCATTTT.

CDR3 nucleotides: TGTGCCAGCAGTTACGACAGGGACTCCTACGAGCAGTACTTC. It specifies CASSYDRDSYEQYF. The chain links TRBV6-6 to TRBJ2-7, with 7 bases aligning to TRBD1. The germline gives CDR1 MNHNY, CDR2 SVGAGI (reference sequence). The CDR3 totals 14 residues. Germline trimming cut 2 bases from V and 0 bases from J; bases unmatched to any gene: 1.

This clone showed up just a few times. The DNA of the CDR3 is TGTGCCAGCCGACTAGCGGGAGATGGTACGCAGTATTTT. Protein: CASRLAGDGTQYF. The chain is built from TRBV2 and TRBJ2-3, with 12 nucleotides matching TRBD2. From germline, CDR1 is SNHLY and CDR2 FYNNEI. V shed 8 bases and J 8 bases; nucleotides not matched to a gene: 5. The length of the CDR3 is 13 residues.

The V call is TRBV2, the J call TRBJ2-5; D remains unclear. The V end was cut by 1 base, the J end by 4 bases, with 10 bases between. The CDR3 totals 14 residues. Per germline, CDR1 SNHLY and CDR2 FYNNEI. The CDR3 is CASSEGGKGETQYF. DNA of the CDR3: TGTGCCAGCAGTGAAGGGGGAAAGGGAGAGACCCAGTACTTC.